These 21 T cell receptor beta chains originate from one sample sequenced in a study of OX40 agonist ivuxolimab in advanced cancers. Sequencing was performed with immunoSEQ multiplex PCR; in TCRdb, only in-frame clones are kept and a portion is missing. The sample yields about 62,000 clones, roughly nine tenths seen once. Material: CD4+ or CD8+ T cells sorted from blood, obtained in a trial of the OX40 agonist ivuxolimab. The source is an adult with an advanced solid tumor such as melanoma, head and neck, liver or kidney cancer.

The J gene is TRBJ2-1, the V gene TRBV4-1, with 13 bases matching TRBD2. V lost 1 base and J lost 11; bases outside the gene matches: 2. The CDR3 has 14 residues. CDR1 and CDR2 from the germline V gene are MGHRA and YSYEKL. CDR3 nucleotide sequence: TGCGCCAGCAGCCAAGGGACTAGCGGGGGAAAGCAGTTCTTC. Amino acids: CASSQGTSGGKQFF.

This clone was detected only a few times. The chain carries TRBV30 and TRBJ1-5; a possible D gene is TRBD1 (6 bases). The CDR3 spans 13 residues. The germline V and J ends were trimmed by 3 bases and 7 bases, with 13 bases remaining between them. Germline V gene lookup returns CDR1 GTSNPN and CDR2 SVGIG (reference sequence). CDR3 sequence reads: CAWRKGDRQPQHF. DNA of the CDR3: TGTGCCTGGAGGAAGGGGGATCGACAGCCCCAGCATTTT.

The count of this clone is one. The chain has TRBV5-8 and TRBJ2-3, with a tentative D call TRBD2 (7 bases). The CDR3 consists of 15 residues. The germline V gene has CDR1 SGHTS and CDR2 YDEGEE. Between the trimmed V and J ends, which lost 0 bases and 4 bases, there was a span of 12 bases. The CDR3: CASSLVRGPPDTQYF. CDR3 in DNA: TGTGCCAGCAGCTTGGTGCGGGGGCCCCCAGATACGCAGTATTTT. Full variable domain (missing parts from reference TRBV5-8 and TRBJ2-3): EAGVTQSPTHLIKTRGQQATLRCSPISGHTSVYWYQQALGLGLQFLLWYDEGEERNRGNFPPRFSGRQFPNYSSELNVNALELEDSALYLCASSLVRGPPDTQYFGPGTRLTVL.

V gene TRBV30 combines with J gene TRBJ1-2; possibly TRBD1 for D (6 bases). Germline V gene data show CDR1 as GTSNPN and CDR2 as SVGIG (reference sequence). V dropped 3 bases and J dropped 8 bases, with 16 bases sitting between them. The CDR3 covers 13 residues. DNA for the CDR3: TGTGCCTGGAGGGGTTCGGGGGCAGGGGGCTACACCTTC. It codes for CAWRGSGAGGYTF.

The chain carries TRBV4-2 and TRBJ2-5; tentative D call: TRBD1 (5 bases). This CDR3 spans 13 amino acids. V lost 5 bases and J 3 bases, leaving 10 bases between the germline ends. Germline CDR1 LGHNA, CDR2 YNFKEQ. The CDR3 DNA follows: TGTGCCAGCAGCTTACAGGTTGAAGAGACCCAGTACTTC. It translates to CASSLQVEETQYF.

V usage is TRBV30 and J usage is TRBJ1-1; TRBD1 aligns across 7 bases. The CDR3 consists of 16 residues. From germline, CDR1 is GTSNPN and CDR2 SVGIG (reference sequence). J gave up 0 bases and V 0 bases, and 7 bases lay outside the gene matches. CDR3 nucleotide sequence: TGTGCCTGGAGTGTTAGAGCAGGGGGTATGAACACTGAAGCTTTCTTT. Residues: CAWSVRAGGMNTEAFF. The full variable domain, in which reference TRBV30 and TRBJ1-1 provide the parts outside the CDR3, is SQTIHQWPATLVQPVGSPLSLECTVEGTSNPNLYWYRQAAGRGLQLLFYSVGIGQISSEVPQNLSASRPQDRQFILSSKKLLLSDSGFYLCAWSVRAGGMNTEAFFGQGTRLTVV.

This clone was picked up one time. This chain links TRBV7-8 with TRBJ1-3, with TRBD1 matching 8 bases. After removal of 0 bases from V and 1 base from J, the junction contained 11 bases not matched to a gene. In germline, CDR1 is SGHVS, CDR2 FQNEAQ. The CDR3 is made up of 19 amino acids. CDR3 sequence reads: CASSLAGRGHLPSGNTIYF. The CDR3 DNA reads TGTGCCAGCAGCTTAGCGGGCAGGGGGCATCTTCCTTCTGGAAACACCATATATTTT.

The chain couples TRBV10-3 to TRBJ2-7, with a weak D call TRBD1 (5 bases). Trimming took 6 bases from V and 6 from J, leaving 21 bases between them. The germline CDR1 and CDR2 sequences are ENHRY and SYGVKD. There are 15 residues in the CDR3. CDR3 in amino acids: CAISSPLGARREQYF. The CDR3 nucleotides read TGTGCCATCAGCTCCCCCCTAGGGGCCCGGCGCGAGCAGTACTTC.

The chain recombines TRBV5-4 with TRBJ2-7; TRBD1 matches at 8 bases. CDR1 and CDR2 (germline): SGHNT, YYREEE (reference sequence). The CDR3 totals 15 residues. V trimming: 3 bases; J trimming: 4 bases; junction bases outside the gene matches: 9. The CDR3 nucleotides read TGTGCCAGCAGCTCCCCCACAGGGGGAGGATACGAGCAGTACTTC. It encodes CASSSPTGGGYEQYF.

This chain links TRBV6-5 with TRBJ1-2, with a tentative D call TRBD1 (5 bases). Trimming pared 2 bases from V and 4 bases from J, leaving 14 bases between. CDR3 length: 15 amino acids. CDR1 is MNHEY and CDR2 is SVGAGI in the germline V gene. The CDR3 loop is CASSYRPGGTYGYTF. CDR3 in DNA: TGTGCCAGCAGTTACCGTCCTGGGGGGACCTATGGCTACACCTTC.

This clone has a single count. This chain links TRBV30 with TRBJ2-3, with TRBD2 matching over 7 bases. V dropped 3 bases and J dropped 7; count of bases not matched to a gene: 13. CDR3 size: 15 residues. Germline V CDR1 and CDR2: GTSNPN, SVGIG (reference sequence). The DNA of the CDR3 is TGTGCCTGGAGGCTTCAAGGGACTATCAGAAATACGCAGTATTTT. Amino acid sequence: CAWRLQGTIRNTQYF.

V gene TRBV4-1 combines with J gene TRBJ2-5; D is perhaps TRBD1 (6 bases). V was shortened by 4 bases and J by 5 bases, with 23 bases between the two germline ends. CDR3 length: 17 amino acids. CDR1 and CDR2 from the germline V gene are MGHRA and YSYEKL. CDR3 in DNA: TGCGCCAGCAGCCTGAGAACAGGGCAAGAGGGGACGGAGACCCAGTACTTC. This codes for CASSLRTGQEGTETQYF.

The gene calls are TRBV15 and TRBJ2-7; D is possibly TRBD2 (5 bases). The CDR3 sequence is 15 residues long. Trimming cost V 0 bases and J 5 bases, with 14 bases left between them. Germline V gives CDR1 LNHNV, CDR2 YYDKDF (reference sequence). DNA of the CDR3: TGTGCCACCAGCAGAGATGCCGGGAACCTCAACGAGCAGTACTTC. Translating it yields CATSRDAGNLNEQYF.

This sequence joins TRBV11-2 and TRBJ2-3, with 12 bases fitting TRBD2. The ends lost 5 bases at V and 8 bases at J; junction bases unmatched: 8. Germline V gene sequence: CDR1 SGHAT, CDR2 FQNNGV. The CDR3 spans 15 residues. In nucleotides, the CDR3 is TGTGCCAGCAGCCCTGCGCTAGCGGGGGGGCCTACGCAGTATTTT. Its protein is CASSPALAGGPTQYF.

The chain links TRBV9 to TRBJ2-6; perhaps TRBD2 as D (6 bases). Trimming took off 4 bases at V and 0 bases at J, with 8 bases between the two ends. Germline V gene data show CDR1 as SGDLS and CDR2 as YYNGEE. This CDR3 is 15 amino acids long. The CDR3 spells CASSWGGSGANVLTF. CDR3 nucleotide sequence: TGTGCCAGCAGCTGGGGAGGCTCTGGGGCCAACGTCCTGACTTTC. The variable domain in full, with the rest retrieved from reference TRBV9 and TRBJ2-6, is DSGVTQTPKHLITATGQRVTLRCSPRSGDLSVYWYQQSLDQGLQFLIQYYNGEERAKGNILERFSAQQFPDLHSELNLSSLELGDSALYFCASSWGGSGANVLTFGAGSRLTVL.

V is TRBV30 and J is TRBJ2-7; 7 nucleotides align to TRBD1. The junction had 11 bases not matched to a gene; V was cut back by 3 bases and J by 0 bases. The CDR3 sequence is 16 residues long. The germline CDR1 and CDR2 sequences are GTSNPN and SVGIG (reference sequence). This chain's CDR3 is CAWSGPWDRTSYEQYF. In DNA, the CDR3 is TGTGCCTGGAGCGGACCCTGGGACAGAACCTCCTACGAGCAGTACTTC.

This clone was recorded once. The chain joins TRBV27 to TRBJ2-7; D remains ambiguous. The V and J ends lost 5 bases and 8 bases respectively, with 19 bases between them. Germline-derived CDR1 and CDR2 are MNHEY and SMNVEV (reference sequence). This CDR3 is built from 14 residues. In nucleotides, the CDR3 is TGTGCCAGCAGTCCCCAGAGGACGGGTTACCAGCAGTACTTC. This sequence encodes CASSPQRTGYQQYF.

The CDR3 nucleotides read TGTGCCAGCAGTTTAGGGGACAGAAACATTCAGTACTTC. Its translation is CASSLGDRNIQYF. The chain employs TRBV27 and TRBJ2-4, with 7 positions matching TRBD1. This CDR3 contains 13 residues. Trimming at V came to 2 bases and at J to 6 bases, leaving 1 base not matched to a gene. Per the germline V gene, CDR1 is MNHEY and CDR2 is SMNVEV (reference sequence).

V gene TRBV7-6 combines with J gene TRBJ2-7; no clear D. The CDR3 loop spans 13 amino acids. Trimming left V 1 base short and J 2 bases short, with 6 bases between. CDR1 and CDR2 from the germline V gene are SGHVS and FNYEAQ. The CDR3 loop reads CASSLERTYEQYF. CDR3 sequence (DNA): TGTGCCAGCAGCTTAGAACGGACCTACGAGCAGTACTTC.

The chain has TRBV5-6 and TRBJ2-3, with 10 positions matching TRBD1. V trimming: 3 bases; J trimming: 0 bases; junction bases outside the gene matches: 4. CDR1 is SGHDT and CDR2 is YYEEEE in the germline V gene. The CDR3 contains 16 residues. The CDR3 loop reads CASSWDRGSSTDTQYF. The CDR3 DNA is TGTGCCAGCAGCTGGGACAGGGGTAGTAGCACAGATACGCAGTATTTT.

The chain joins TRBV7-2 to TRBJ1-5; possible D gene TRBD1, 5 bases. From germline, CDR1 is SGHTA and CDR2 FQGNSA. Trimming cost V 5 bases and J 6 bases, with 11 bases left between them. This CDR3 region has 13 residues. In nucleotides, the CDR3 is TGTGCCAGCAGCCCCAGACAGAGTCAGCCCCAGCATTTT. It encodes CASSPRQSQPQHF. The complete variable domain, with remaining parts taken from reference TRBV7-2 and TRBJ1-5, reads GAGVSQSPSNKVTEKGKDVELRCDPISGHTALYWYRQSLGQGLEFLIYFQGNSAPDKSGLPSDRFSAERTGGSVSTLTIQRTQQEDSAVYLCASSPRQSQPQHFGDGTRLSIL.